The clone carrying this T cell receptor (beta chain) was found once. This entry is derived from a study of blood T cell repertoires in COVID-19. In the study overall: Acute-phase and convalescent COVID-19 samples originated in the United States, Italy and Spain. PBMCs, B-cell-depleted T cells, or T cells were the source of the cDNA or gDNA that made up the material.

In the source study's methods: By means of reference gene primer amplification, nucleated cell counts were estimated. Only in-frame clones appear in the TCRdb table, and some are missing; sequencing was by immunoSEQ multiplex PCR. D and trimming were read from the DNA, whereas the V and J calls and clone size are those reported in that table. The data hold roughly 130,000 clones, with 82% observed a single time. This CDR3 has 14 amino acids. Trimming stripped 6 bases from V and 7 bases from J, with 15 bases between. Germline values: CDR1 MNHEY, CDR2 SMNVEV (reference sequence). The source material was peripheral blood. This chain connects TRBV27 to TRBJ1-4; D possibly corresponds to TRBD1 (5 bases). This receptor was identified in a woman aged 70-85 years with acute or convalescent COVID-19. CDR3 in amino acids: CASRAGRVIEKLFF. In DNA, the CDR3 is TGTGCCAGCAGAGCGGGCAGGGTTATTGAAAAACTGTTTTTT.